This T cell receptor beta chain appears in the sequencing data of a study of T cells generated in artificial thymic organoids (dated by TCRdb to between 2016 and 2019). With respect to the entire study: TCR alpha and beta CDR3 repertoires of in vitro artificial thymic organoid-derived CD8 single positive T cells were compared with thymic and peripheral blood naive CD8 T cells. The repertoire sequencing data shown were described as representative of three independent experiments. Here is what the overall study found, with its caveats: Organoid-derived CD8 single positive T cells showed physiological TCR clonotype diversity comparable to thymic and blood naive CD8 T cells. Organoid-derived T cells did not show skewed Valpha or Vbeta usage, which argues against unconventional lineages or clonal expansions being dominant.

TCRalpha and TCRbeta libraries were amplified in separate semi-nested PCR reactions using Advantage 2 and reverse primers located in the TRAC or TRBC constant regions. The amount of total RNA used for first-strand cDNA synthesis ranged from roughly 3 to 500 ng. The TCR cDNA libraries were generated by 5'-RACE using the SMARTer PCR cDNA Synthesis kit, with a poly-dT primer driving first-strand synthesis. Each semi-nested reverse primer in the constant region carried a 5-nucleotide sample-specific barcode, and the resulting products were cleaned up with the Zymo DNA Clean and Concentrator-5 kit. As many as ten barcoded samples were combined into a pool, ligated to Illumina adaptors, and sequenced on an Illumina MiSeq as 2 x 150 bp paired-end reads. Per the original workflow: Demultiplexed reads were aligned with BLAT to a custom library of all human TRAV, TRAJ, TRBV, TRBD and TRBJ combinations from IMGT. The best BLAT hits were picked using pslCDnaFilter (-maxAligns=1, -ignoreIntrons), and custom Perl scripts were used to calculate clonotype frequencies. TCRdb itself trimmed the public reads at Q25 with fastp, ran MiXCR and retained productive beta chains. Rows with one shared CDR3 protein collapse into an entry with the most common genes and DNA. The authors' filters were not applied to this entry. The sample yields about 8,400 distinct CDR3 sequences; more than 20% were counted once. In total, the top ten clones hold approximately 3% of the sample.

This clonotype is identified as medium-sized (0.01 to 0.1%). The clone's antigen remains unknown. The input lacks base qualities; no much larger clone sits a single base away. In the germline V gene (reference sequence), CDR1 corresponds to MNHEY and CDR2 to SMNVEV. There are 15 amino acids in the CDR3, from cysteine to phenylalanine inclusive. Only the CDR3 portion is preserved as DNA: 45 bases, with reading frame beginning at the first base. V is shortened by 2 bases, J by 6 bases, and the region joining them spans 11 bases. Artificial thymic organoids were built by aggregating human HSPCs with MS5 murine stromal cells transduced with human DLL1, cultured at an air-liquid interface. Hematopoietic stem and progenitor cells that were CD34+CD3-, FACS-purified and depleted of residual T cells served as the seed cells for the organoids. Organoids were cultured in serum-free RB27 medium: RPMI 1640 supplemented with B27, FLT3L, IL-7 and ascorbic acid. Before RNA extraction, CD3+TCRalphabeta+CD8 single positive T cells from both organoids and thymus were sorted by FACS. For each sample, total RNA was purified from around 40,000 to 200,000 sorted cells using the RNeasy Micro kit, and RNA quality was assessed on an Agilent RNA 6000 Nano chip.

The sequenced sample was naive CD8+ T cells grown in artificial thymic organoids from cord blood stem and progenitor cells. The cell subset or site label for this specimen denotes: CD3+TCRalphabeta+CD8SP T cells; for blood, CD45RO-CCR7+ naive CD8+ T cells. The sequence was obtained from a human donor who gave cord blood stem cells for thymic organoid culture, a cardiac surgery patient who gave postnatal thymus, or a blood donor (not recorded which). The rearranged chain carries TRBV27 and TRBJ1-6; no D segment can be confidently identified. This receptor has the CDR3 CASSLGGYRNSPLHF. Read as DNA, the sequence is TGTGCCAGCAGTTTAGGAGGGTACCGTAATTCACCCCTCCACTTT.